Below are 23 T cell receptor beta chains sequenced from a single sample in a study of CD8 T cells in Susac syndrome. Reverse transcription of roughly 0.45 to 1 ug RNA used random hexamers. From the immunoSEQ multiplex PCR reads, TCRdb called clonotypes with MiXCR, one entry per CDR3 protein. The data hold more than 150,000 distinct CDR3 sequences, with around 95% observed a single time. The specimen was CD8+ T cells from PBMCs. The receptors come from a human donor with Susac syndrome.

This sequence joins TRBV28 and TRBJ2-7; D uncertain. Germline V CDR1 and CDR2: MDHEN, SYDVKM. The germline V and J ends were trimmed by 2 bases and 2 bases, with 7 bases remaining between them. CDR3 length: 13 residues. The chain's CDR3 is CASSLTIAYEQYF. The CDR3 nucleotides are TGTGCCAGCAGTTTAACAATAGCCTACGAGCAGTACTTC.

This clonotype was detected only once. The J gene is TRBJ2-5, the V gene TRBV28; perhaps TRBD2 as D (5 bases). CDR3 size: 13 residues. The V gene lost 2 bases and the J gene lost 5 bases, with 9 bases spanning the gap. The germline V gene has CDR1 MDHEN and CDR2 SYDVKM. The CDR3 DNA reads as TGTGCCAGCAGTTTACGGGATTTGGAGACCCAGTACTTC. It specifies CASSLRDLETQYF.

The rearrangement uses TRBV4-1 and TRBJ2-2; TRBD1 matches at 11 bases. This CDR3 is built from 17 residues. J gave up 5 bases and V 0 bases, and 5 bases lay outside the gene matches. Germline values: CDR1 MGHRA, CDR2 YSYEKL. The CDR3 loop is CASSQDRTGGYTGELFF. The CDR3 DNA is TGCGCCAGCAGCCAAGATAGGACAGGGGGCTATACCGGGGAGCTGTTTTTT.

The chain joins TRBV20-1 to TRBJ2-1, with D possibly TRBD1 on 7 matching bases. V lost 3 bases and J lost 4, with 16 bases in between. Germline-derived CDR1 and CDR2 are DFQATT and SNEGSKA (reference sequence). This CDR3 has 15 amino acids. This chain's CDR3 is CSARRDSPRYNEQFF. The CDR3 nucleotides are TGCAGTGCTAGGCGGGACAGCCCAAGATACAATGAGCAGTTCTTC.

This chain links TRBV24-1 with TRBJ2-1, with 7 bases fitting TRBD1. Germline lookup yields CDR1 KGHDR and CDR2 SFDVKD. V gave up 5 bases and J gave up 7 bases; unmatched junction bases: 13. There are 16 residues in the CDR3. CDR3 in DNA: TGTGCCACCAGTGCTGTAGGGGCAGGGGGAGAAAATGAGCAGTTCTTC. Translated: CATSAVGAGGENEQFF.

V usage is TRBV6-5 and J usage is TRBJ2-7; 7 bases line up with TRBD1. The germline gives CDR1 MNHEY, CDR2 SVGAGI. This CDR3 is built from 15 residues. Trimming removed 10 bases from V and 2 bases from J; junction bases left unmatched: 14. The CDR3 coding sequence is TGTGCCACGCTTCCCCAGGGACAGACCACCTACGAGCAGTACTTC. Its translation: CATLPQGQTTYEQYF.

The rearrangement links TRBV25-1 to TRBJ2-7; no definite D call. Germline V gene sequence: CDR1 MGHDK, CDR2 SYGVNS. CDR3 length: 13 amino acids. Trimming shortened V by 1 base and J by 5 bases, and 9 bases separated the two germline ends. The CDR3: CASSESPQNEQYF. For the CDR3, the DNA is TGTGCCAGCAGTGAATCCCCCCAGAACGAGCAGTACTTC.

In its sample, this clonotype was seen once. V gene TRBV6-5 combines with J gene TRBJ2-3; no clear D gene. This CDR3 contains 15 residues. Germline V gene sequence: CDR1 MNHEY, CDR2 SVGAGI. V lost 0 bases and J lost 0, with 7 bases in between. CDR3 DNA sequence: TGTGCCAGCAGTTACTCGACTTCGAGCACAGATACGCAGTATTTT. This sequence encodes CASSYSTSSTDTQYF.

The V and J genes are TRBV12-3 or TRBV12-4 and TRBJ2-7; D possibly uses TRBD1 or TRBD2 (5 bases each). Trimming cost V 4 bases and J 0 bases, with 13 bases left between them. The CDR3 extends over 15 amino acids. CDR3 nucleotide sequence: TGTGCCAGCAGTTCACCCGGGGACGGCTCCTACGAGCAGTACTTC. Residues: CASSSPGDGSYEQYF.

This chain links TRBV11-2 with TRBJ2-1; 13 bases line up with TRBD2. The CDR3 extends over 15 amino acids. The germline V gene has CDR1 SGHAT and CDR2 FQNNGV. The V and J ends lost 5 bases and 6 bases, in that order; junction bases with no gene match: 4. The CDR3 coding sequence is TGTGCCAGCAGCCCCACTAGCGGGGGGGGCAATGAGCAGTTCTTC. This codes for CASSPTSGGGNEQFF.

The chain couples TRBV30 to TRBJ2-1, with D possibly being TRBD1 (7 bases). Germline V gene data show CDR1 as GTSNPN and CDR2 as SVGIG (reference sequence). This CDR3 has 16 amino acids. The V end was cut by 3 bases, the J end by 1 base, with 16 bases between. CDR3 sequence: CAWSKDRRGSYNEQFF. The CDR3 DNA sequence: TGTGCCTGGAGCAAGGACAGGAGGGGTTCCTACAATGAGCAGTTCTTC.

This chain links TRBV7-2 with TRBJ2-5, with D maybe TRBD2 (5 bases). Germline V gene sequence: CDR1 SGHTA, CDR2 FQGNSA. V dropped 4 bases and J dropped 4 bases, with 10 bases sitting between them. The CDR3 length is 13 residues. The chain's CDR3 is CASSSGVVETQYF. CDR3 sequence (DNA): TGTGCCAGCAGCTCCGGGGTTGTAGAGACCCAGTACTTC.

The chain employs TRBV19 and TRBJ1-2; D not resolved. Trimming pared 7 bases from V and 4 bases from J, leaving 10 bases between. The CDR3 loop spans 12 amino acids. Germline values: CDR1 LNHDA, CDR2 SQIVND (reference sequence). In DNA form, the CDR3 reads TGTGCCAGTACGACGGGAACCTATGGCTACACCTTC. This gives the protein CASTTGTYGYTF.

The J gene is TRBJ2-1, the V gene TRBV9; D tentatively reads TRBD1 or TRBD2 (6 bases each). V gave up 0 bases and J gave up 8 bases, with 9 bases separating them. This CDR3 has 13 amino acids. Germline V gene data show CDR1 as SGDLS and CDR2 as YYNGEE. Here the CDR3 reads CASSVGGADEQFF. The CDR3 nucleotides read TGTGCCAGCAGCGTAGGGGGGGCCGATGAGCAGTTCTTC.

This chain joins TRBV20-1 and TRBJ2-2; D may be TRBD1 (7 bases). The germline V and J ends were trimmed by 1 base and 3 bases, with 15 bases remaining between them. The CDR3 loop spans 16 amino acids. CDR1 and CDR2 (germline): DFQATT, SNEGSKA (reference sequence). CDR3 loop: CSARVYRGGDTGELFF. Here the CDR3 DNA reads TGCAGTGCTAGAGTCTACAGGGGAGGCGACACCGGGGAGCTGTTTTTT.

This chain joins TRBV20-1 and TRBJ2-3, with 8 bases identical to TRBD2. The CDR3 spans 11 residues. Germline CDR1 is DFQATT and CDR2 is SNEGSKA (reference sequence). In DNA, the CDR3 is TGCACCGGGGGGGGGACAGATACGCAGTATTTT. Protein sequence: CTGGGTDTQYF.

The J gene is TRBJ1-4, the V gene TRBV15, with D perhaps matching TRBD1 (6 bases). There are 16 residues in the CDR3. V gave up 5 bases and J gave up 8 bases, with 21 bases separating them. CDR1 and CDR2 (germline): LNHNV, YYDKDF (reference sequence). The CDR3 nucleotides are TGTGCCACCAGCTCCAATGGAGCGGGGGCCGGAGAAAAACTGTTTTTT. It is translated as CATSSNGAGAGEKLFF.

The chain carries TRBV4-1 and TRBJ2-2; 7 positions match TRBD2. Germline CDR1 MGHRA, CDR2 YSYEKL. The CDR3 is 17 amino acids. The V and J ends lost 4 bases and 0 bases, in that order; junction bases with no gene match: 8. Written as DNA, the CDR3 is TGCGCCAGCAGCCCGACTGGCGGGAGCCCGAACACCGGGGAGCTGTTTTTT. As protein: CASSPTGGSPNTGELFF.

The chain couples TRBV4-1 to TRBJ1-2; D unresolved. CDR3 size: 14 residues. Trimming removed 1 base at V and 4 bases at J, with 10 bases between. The V gene's germline CDR1 is MGHRA and CDR2 YSYEKL. CDR3 coding DNA: TGCGCCAGCAGCCAAGCTGAAGAAACCTATGGCTACACCTTC. This gives the protein CASSQAEETYGYTF.

The chain carries TRBV2 and TRBJ2-5, with 7 bases lining up with TRBD2. The trim removed 0 bases at V and 2 bases at J, leaving 6 bases unmatched. CDR3 length: 16 amino acids. CDR1 and CDR2 (germline): SNHLY, FYNNEI. CDR3 amino acids: CASSEAILAEQETQYF. As DNA, the CDR3 is TGTGCCAGCAGTGAAGCCATCCTAGCGGAGCAAGAGACCCAGTACTTC.

This chain links TRBV7-3 with TRBJ2-5; 7 bases align to TRBD2. This CDR3 is built from 13 residues. Germline CDR1 reads SGHTA; CDR2 reads FQGTGA. V dropped 6 bases and J dropped 2; count of bases not matched to a gene: 3. CDR3 DNA: TGTGCCAGCAGTATCGGGGGGCAAGAGACCCAGTACTTC. Its translation is CASSIGGQETQYF.

This chain links TRBV12-3 or TRBV12-4 with TRBJ2-5; TRBD1 might be the D (6 bases). The CDR3 loop spans 17 amino acids. V was trimmed by 5 bases and J by 5 bases, leaving 24 bases between them. The DNA for the CDR3 is TGTGCCAGCAGTGGAGAGGGGGAAATAGGCCGTGGCGAGACCCAGTACTTC. Its protein is CASSGEGEIGRGETQYF.

V and J are TRBV7-6 and TRBJ2-1; 9 positions agree with TRBD2. The CDR3 contains 16 residues. Germline CDR1 reads SGHVS; CDR2 reads FNYEAQ. The V gene end was trimmed by 5 bases and the J gene end by 2 bases; junction bases not matched to a gene: 7. DNA for the CDR3: TGTGCCAGCAGCACTAGAAGCGGGGGGCCCTACAATGAGCAGTTCTTC. Translated, it gives CASSTRSGGPYNEQFF.